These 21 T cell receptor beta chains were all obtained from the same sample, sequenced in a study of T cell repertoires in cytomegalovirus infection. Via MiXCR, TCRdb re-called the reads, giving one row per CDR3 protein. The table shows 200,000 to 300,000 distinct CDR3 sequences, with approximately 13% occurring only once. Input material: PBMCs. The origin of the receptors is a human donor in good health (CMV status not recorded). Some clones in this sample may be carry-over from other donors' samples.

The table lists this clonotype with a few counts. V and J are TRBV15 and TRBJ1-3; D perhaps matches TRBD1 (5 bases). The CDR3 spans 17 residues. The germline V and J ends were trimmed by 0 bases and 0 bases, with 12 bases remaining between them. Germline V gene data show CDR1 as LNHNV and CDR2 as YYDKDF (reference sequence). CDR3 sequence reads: CATSRDLRGPSGNTIYF. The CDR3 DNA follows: TGTGCCACCAGCAGAGACCTAAGGGGACCCTCTGGAAACACCATATATTTT.

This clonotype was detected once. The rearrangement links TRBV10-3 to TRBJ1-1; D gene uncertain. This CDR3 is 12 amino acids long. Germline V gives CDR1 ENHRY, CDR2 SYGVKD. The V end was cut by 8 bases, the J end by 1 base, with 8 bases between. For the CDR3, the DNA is TGTGCCATCCATGACGGGAACACTGAAGCTTTCTTT. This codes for CAIHDGNTEAFF.

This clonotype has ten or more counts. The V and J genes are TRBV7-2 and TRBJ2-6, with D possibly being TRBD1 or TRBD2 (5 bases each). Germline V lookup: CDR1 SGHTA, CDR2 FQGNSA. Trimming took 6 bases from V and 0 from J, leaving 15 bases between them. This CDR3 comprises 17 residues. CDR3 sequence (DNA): TGTGCCAGCAGTCCCGGGACGGTGGTCTCTGGGGCCAACGTCCTGACTTTC. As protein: CASSPGTVVSGANVLTF.

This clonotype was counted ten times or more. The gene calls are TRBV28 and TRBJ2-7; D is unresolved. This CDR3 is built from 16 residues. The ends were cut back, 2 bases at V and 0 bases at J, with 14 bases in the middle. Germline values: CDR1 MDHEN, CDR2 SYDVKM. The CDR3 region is CASSLEDGSLSYEQYF. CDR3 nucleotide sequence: TGTGCCAGCAGTTTAGAGGATGGCTCTCTCTCCTACGAGCAGTACTTC.

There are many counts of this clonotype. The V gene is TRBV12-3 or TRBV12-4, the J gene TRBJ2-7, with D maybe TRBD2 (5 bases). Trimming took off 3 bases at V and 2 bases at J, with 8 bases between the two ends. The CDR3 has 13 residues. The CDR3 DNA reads TGTGCCAGCAGTTTCTCCGGGACCTACGAGCAGTACTTC. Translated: CASSFSGTYEQYF.

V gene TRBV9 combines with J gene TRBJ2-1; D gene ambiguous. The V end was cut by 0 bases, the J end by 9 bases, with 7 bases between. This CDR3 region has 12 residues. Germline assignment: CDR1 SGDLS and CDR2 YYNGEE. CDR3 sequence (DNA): TGTGCCAGCAGCGTAGCCGGCCTTGAGCAGTTCTTC. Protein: CASSVAGLEQFF.

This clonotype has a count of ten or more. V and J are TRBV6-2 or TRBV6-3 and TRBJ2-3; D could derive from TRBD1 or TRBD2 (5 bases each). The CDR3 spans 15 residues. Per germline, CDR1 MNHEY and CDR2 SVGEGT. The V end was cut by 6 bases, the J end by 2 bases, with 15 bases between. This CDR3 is CASSPVGVSTDTQYF. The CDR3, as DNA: TGTGCCAGCAGCCCCGTGGGGGTATCCACAGATACGCAGTATTTT.

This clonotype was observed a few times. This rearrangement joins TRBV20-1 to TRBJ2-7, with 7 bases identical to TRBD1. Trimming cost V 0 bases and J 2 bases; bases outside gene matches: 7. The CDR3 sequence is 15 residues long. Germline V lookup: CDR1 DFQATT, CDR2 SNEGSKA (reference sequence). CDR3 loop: CSARDRPQGAYEQYF. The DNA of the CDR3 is TGCAGTGCTAGAGATCGCCCCCAGGGGGCCTACGAGCAGTACTTC.

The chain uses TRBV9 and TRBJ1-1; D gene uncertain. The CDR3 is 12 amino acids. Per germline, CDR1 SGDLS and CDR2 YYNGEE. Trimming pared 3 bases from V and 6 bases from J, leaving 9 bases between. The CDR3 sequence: CASSGLGPEAFF. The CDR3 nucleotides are TGTGCCAGCAGCGGATTGGGCCCTGAAGCTTTCTTT.

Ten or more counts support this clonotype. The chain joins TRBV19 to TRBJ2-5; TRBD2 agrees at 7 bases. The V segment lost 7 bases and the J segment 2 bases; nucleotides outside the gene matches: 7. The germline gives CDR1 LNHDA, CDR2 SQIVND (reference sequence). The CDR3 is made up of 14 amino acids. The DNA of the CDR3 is TGTGCCAGTACTCCGACTAGCCTTCAAGAGACCCAGTACTTC. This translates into CASTPTSLQETQYF.

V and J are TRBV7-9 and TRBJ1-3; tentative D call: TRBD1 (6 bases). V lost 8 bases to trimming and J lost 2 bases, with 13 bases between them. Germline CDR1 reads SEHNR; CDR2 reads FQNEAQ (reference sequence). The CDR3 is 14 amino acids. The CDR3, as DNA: TGTGCCAGCTCCTTCACAGGGACTGGAAACACCATATATTTT. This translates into CASSFTGTGNTIYF.

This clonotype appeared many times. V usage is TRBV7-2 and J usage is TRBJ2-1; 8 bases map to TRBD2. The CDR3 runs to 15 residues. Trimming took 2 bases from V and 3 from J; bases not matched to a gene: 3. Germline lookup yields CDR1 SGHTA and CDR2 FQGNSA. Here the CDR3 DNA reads TGTGCCAGCAGCTTAAGCGGGAGAAGCTACAATGAGCAGTTCTTC. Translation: CASSLSGRSYNEQFF. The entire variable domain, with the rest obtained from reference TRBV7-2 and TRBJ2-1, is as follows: GAGVSQSPSNKVTEKGKDVELRCDPISGHTALYWYRQSLGQGLEFLIYFQGNSAPDKSGLPSDRFSAERTGGSVSTLTIQRTQQEDSAVYLCASSLSGRSYNEQFFGPGTRLTVL.

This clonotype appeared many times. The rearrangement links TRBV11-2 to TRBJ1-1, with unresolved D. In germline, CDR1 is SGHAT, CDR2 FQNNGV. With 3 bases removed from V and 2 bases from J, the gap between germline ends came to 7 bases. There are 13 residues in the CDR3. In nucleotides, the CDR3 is TGTGCCAGCAGCTTCGGCGCAAACACTGAAGCTTTCTTT. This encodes CASSFGANTEAFF.

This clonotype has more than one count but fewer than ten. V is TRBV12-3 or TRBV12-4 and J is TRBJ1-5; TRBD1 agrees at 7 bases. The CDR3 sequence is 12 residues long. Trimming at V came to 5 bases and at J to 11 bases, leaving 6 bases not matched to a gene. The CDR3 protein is CASSLGGTAQHF. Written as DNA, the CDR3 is TGTGCCAGCAGTCTAGGGGGCACTGCCCAGCATTTT.

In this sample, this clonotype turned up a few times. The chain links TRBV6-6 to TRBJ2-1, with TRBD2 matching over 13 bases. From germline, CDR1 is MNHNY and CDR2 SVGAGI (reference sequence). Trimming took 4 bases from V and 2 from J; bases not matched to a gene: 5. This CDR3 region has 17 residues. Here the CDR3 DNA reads TGTGCCAGCAGTTCGGGGACTAGCGGGGTGACCTACAATGAGCAGTTCTTC. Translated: CASSSGTSGVTYNEQFF.

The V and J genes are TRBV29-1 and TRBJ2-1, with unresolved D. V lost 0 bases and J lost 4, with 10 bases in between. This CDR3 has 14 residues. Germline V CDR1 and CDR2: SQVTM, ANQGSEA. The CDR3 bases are TGCAGCGTTGAAGATCATAGTTTATACAATGAGCAGTTCTTC. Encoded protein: CSVEDHSLYNEQFF.

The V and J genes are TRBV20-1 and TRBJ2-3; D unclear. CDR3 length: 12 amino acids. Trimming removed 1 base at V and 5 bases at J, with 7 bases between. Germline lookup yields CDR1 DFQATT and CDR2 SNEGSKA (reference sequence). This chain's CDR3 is CSARAAGDTQYF. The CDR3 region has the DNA TGCAGTGCTAGAGCTGCAGGAGATACGCAGTATTTT.

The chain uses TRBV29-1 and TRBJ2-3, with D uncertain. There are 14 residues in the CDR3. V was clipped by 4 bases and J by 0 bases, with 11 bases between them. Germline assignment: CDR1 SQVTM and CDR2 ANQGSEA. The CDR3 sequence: CSVGPRSSTDTQYF. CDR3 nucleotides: TGCAGCGTTGGTCCCCGCTCTAGCACAGATACGCAGTATTTT.

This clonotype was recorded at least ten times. CDR3: CASSTGLAGGDTQYF. The CDR3 DNA sequence: TGTGCCAGCAGCACCGGACTAGCGGGGGGAGATACGCAGTATTTT. The chain is built from TRBV7-2 and TRBJ2-3; 14 nucleotides agree with TRBD2. The germline V gene has CDR1 SGHTA and CDR2 FQGNSA. V lost 5 bases to trimming and J lost 5 bases; unmatched junction nucleotides: 3. The CDR3 runs to 15 residues.

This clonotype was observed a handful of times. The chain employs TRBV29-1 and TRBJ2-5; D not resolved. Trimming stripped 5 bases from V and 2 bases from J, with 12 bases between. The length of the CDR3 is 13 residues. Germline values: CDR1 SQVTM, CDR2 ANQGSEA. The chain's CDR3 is CSVLLPGQETQYF. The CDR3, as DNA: TGCAGCGTTCTATTGCCAGGTCAAGAGACCCAGTACTTC.

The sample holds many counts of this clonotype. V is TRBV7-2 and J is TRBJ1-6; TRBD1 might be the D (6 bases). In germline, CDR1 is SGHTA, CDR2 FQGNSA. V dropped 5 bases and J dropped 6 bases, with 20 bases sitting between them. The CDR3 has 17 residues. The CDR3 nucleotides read TGTGCCAGCAGCCCCCAGGCCCAGGGGTTGAGTAATTCACCCCTCCACTTT. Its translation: CASSPQAQGLSNSPLHF.